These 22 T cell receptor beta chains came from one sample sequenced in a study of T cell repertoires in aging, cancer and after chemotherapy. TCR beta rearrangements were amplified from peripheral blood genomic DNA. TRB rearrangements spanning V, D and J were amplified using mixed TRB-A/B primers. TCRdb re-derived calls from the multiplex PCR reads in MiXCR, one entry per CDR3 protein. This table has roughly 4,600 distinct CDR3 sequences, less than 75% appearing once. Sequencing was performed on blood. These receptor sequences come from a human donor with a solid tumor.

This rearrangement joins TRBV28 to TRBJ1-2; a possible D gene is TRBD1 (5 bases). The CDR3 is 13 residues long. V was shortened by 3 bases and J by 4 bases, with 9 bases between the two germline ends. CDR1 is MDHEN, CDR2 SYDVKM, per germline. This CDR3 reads CASSFGQGYGYTF. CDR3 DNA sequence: TGTGCCAGCAGTTTCGGGCAGGGCTATGGCTACACCTTC.

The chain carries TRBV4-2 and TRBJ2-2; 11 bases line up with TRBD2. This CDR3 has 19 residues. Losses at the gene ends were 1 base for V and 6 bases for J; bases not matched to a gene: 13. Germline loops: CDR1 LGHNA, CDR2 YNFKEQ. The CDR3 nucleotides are TGTGCCAGCAGCCAAGGGAGCGGCGTAGCGGGAGGGTATTCCGGGGAGCTGTTTTTT. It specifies CASSQGSGVAGGYSGELFF.

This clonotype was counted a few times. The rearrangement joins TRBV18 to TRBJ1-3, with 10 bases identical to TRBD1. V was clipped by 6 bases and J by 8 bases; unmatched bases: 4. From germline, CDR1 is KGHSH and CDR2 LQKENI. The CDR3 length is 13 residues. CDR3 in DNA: TGTGCCAGCTCCCTGGACAGGGGGGACACCATATATTTT. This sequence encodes CASSLDRGDTIYF.

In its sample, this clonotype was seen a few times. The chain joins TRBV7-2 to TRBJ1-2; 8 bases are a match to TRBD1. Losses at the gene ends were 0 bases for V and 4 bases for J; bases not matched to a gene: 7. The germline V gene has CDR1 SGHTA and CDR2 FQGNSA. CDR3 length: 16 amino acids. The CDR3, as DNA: TGTGCCAGCAGCTTAGCACCAGGGACAGGAGGCTATGGCTACACCTTC. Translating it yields CASSLAPGTGGYGYTF.

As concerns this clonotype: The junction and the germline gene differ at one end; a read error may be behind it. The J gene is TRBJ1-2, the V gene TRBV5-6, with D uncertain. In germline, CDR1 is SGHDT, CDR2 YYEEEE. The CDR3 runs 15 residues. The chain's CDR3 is CASSQVSGNNYGYTF. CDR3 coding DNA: TGCGCCAGCAGCCAAGTCTCGGGCAACAACTATGGCTACACCTTC. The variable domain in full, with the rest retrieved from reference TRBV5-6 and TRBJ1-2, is DAGVTQSPTHLIKTRGQQVTLRCSPKSGHDTVSWYQQALGQGPQFIFQYYEEEERQRGNFPDRFSGHQFPNYSSELNVNALLLGDSALYLCASSQVSGNNYGYTFGSGTRLTVV.

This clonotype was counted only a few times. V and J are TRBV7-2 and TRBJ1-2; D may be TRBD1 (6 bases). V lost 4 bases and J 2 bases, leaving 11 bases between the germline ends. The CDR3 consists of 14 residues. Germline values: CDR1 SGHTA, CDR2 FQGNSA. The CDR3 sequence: CASSSDSVNYGYTF. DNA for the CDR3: TGTGCCAGCAGCTCGGACAGTGTGAACTATGGCTACACCTTC.

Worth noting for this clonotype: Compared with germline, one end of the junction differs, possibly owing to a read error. CDR3: CASSPGGYYNYGYTF. In DNA form, the CDR3 reads TGCGCCAGCAGCCCGGGGGGCTACTATAACTATGGCTACACCTTC. The chain carries TRBV7-9 and TRBJ1-2; a weak D match, TRBD1 (6 bases). This CDR3 has 15 amino acids. Germline CDR1 reads SEHNR; CDR2 reads FQNEAQ (reference sequence).

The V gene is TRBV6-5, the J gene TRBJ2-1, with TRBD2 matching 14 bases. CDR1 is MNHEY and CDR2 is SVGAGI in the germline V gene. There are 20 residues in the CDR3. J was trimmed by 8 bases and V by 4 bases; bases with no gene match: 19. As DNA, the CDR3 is TGTGCCAGCAGTTCCCCTCCGGGACTAGCGGGAGTCCCGGCGGGCGATGAGCAGTTCTTC. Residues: CASSSPPGLAGVPAGDEQFF.

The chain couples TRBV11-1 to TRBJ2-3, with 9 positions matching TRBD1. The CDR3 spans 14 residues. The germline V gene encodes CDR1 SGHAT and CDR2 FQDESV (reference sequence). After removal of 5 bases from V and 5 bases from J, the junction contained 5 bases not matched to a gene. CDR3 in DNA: TGTGCCAGCAGCAACGACAGGGGGAGAGATACGCAGTATTTT. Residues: CASSNDRGRDTQYF.

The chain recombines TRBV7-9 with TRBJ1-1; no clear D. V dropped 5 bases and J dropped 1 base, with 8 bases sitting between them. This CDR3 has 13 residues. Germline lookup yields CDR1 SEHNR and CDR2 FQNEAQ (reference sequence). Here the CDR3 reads CASSKQANTEAFF. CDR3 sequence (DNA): TGTGCCAGCAGCAAACAAGCGAACACTGAAGCTTTCTTT.

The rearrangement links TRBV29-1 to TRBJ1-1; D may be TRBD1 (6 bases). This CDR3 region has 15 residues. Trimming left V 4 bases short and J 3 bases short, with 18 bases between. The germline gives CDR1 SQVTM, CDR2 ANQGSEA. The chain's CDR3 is CSVAHTGWFHTEAFF. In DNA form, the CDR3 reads TGCAGCGTTGCCCATACAGGGTGGTTTCACACTGAAGCTTTCTTT. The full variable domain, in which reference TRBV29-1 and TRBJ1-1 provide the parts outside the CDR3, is SAVISQKPSRDICQRGTSLTIQCQVDSQVTMMFWYRQQPGQSLTLIATANQGSEATYESGFVIDKFPISRPNLTFSTLTVSNMSPEDSSIYLCSVAHTGWFHTEAFFGQGTRLTVV.

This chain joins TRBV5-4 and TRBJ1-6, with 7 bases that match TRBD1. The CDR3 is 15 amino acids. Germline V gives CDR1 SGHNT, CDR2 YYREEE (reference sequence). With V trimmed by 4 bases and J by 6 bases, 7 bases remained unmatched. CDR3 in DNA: TGTGCCAGCAGCCACAACAGGGGCATTAATTCACCCCTCCACTTT. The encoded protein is CASSHNRGINSPLHF. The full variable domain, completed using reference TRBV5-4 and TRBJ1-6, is ETGVTQSPTHLIKTRGQQVTLRCSSQSGHNTVSWYQQALGQGPQFIFQYYREEENGRGNFPPRFSGLQFPNYSSELNVNALELDDSALYLCASSHNRGINSPLHFGNGTRLTVT.

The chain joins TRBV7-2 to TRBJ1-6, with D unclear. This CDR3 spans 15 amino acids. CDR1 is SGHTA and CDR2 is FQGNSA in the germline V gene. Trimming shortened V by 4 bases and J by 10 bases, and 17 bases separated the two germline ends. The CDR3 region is CASSSRRRSGSPLHF. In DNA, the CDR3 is TGTGCCAGCAGCTCTCGACGGAGGTCTGGCTCACCCCTCCACTTT.

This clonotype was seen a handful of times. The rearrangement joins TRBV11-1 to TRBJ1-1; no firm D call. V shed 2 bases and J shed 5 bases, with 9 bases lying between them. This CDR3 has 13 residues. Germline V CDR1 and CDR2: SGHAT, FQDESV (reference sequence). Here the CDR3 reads CASSLQALTEAFF. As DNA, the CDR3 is TGTGCCAGCAGCTTACAGGCTCTGACTGAAGCTTTCTTT.

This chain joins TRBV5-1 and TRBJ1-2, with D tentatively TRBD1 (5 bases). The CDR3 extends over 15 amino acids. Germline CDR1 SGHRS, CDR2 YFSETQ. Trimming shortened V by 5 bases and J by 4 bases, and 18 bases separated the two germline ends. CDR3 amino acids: CASRTEPGRAYGYTF. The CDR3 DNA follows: TGCGCCAGCAGAACCGAACCGGGACGGGCCTATGGCTACACCTTC.

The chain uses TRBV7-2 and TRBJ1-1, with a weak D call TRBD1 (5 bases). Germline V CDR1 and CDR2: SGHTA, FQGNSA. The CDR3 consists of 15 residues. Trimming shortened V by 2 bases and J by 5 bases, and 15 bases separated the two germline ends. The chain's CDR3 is CASSLKGGANTEAFF. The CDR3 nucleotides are TGTGCCAGCAGCTTAAAGGGAGGGGCTAATACTGAAGCTTTCTTT.

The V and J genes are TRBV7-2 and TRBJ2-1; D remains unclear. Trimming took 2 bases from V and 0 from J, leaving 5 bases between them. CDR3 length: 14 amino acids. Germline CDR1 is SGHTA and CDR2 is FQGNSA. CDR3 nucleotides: TGTGCCAGCAGCTTATCGAGCTCCTACAATGAGCAGTTCTTC. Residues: CASSLSSSYNEQFF.

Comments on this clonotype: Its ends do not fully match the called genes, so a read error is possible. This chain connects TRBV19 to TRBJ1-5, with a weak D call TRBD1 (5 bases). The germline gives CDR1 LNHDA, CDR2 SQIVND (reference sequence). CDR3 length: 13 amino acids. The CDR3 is CASTQGQGQPQHF. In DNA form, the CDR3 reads TGTGCGAGTACCCAGGGCCAGGGTCAGCCCCAGCATTTT.

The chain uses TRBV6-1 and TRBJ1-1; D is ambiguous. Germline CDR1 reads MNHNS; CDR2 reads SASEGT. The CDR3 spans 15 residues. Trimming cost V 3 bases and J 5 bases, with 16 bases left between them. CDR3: CASSEAGYYGTEAFF. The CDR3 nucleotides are TGTGCCAGCAGTGAGGCGGGATACTACGGGACTGAAGCTTTCTTT.

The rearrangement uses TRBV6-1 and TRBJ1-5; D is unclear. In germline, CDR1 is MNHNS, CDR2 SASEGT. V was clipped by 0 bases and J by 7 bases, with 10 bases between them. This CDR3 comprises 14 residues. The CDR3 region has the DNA TGTGCCAGCAGTGAAGCTCCGACCATCCAGCCCCAGCATTTT. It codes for CASSEAPTIQPQHF.

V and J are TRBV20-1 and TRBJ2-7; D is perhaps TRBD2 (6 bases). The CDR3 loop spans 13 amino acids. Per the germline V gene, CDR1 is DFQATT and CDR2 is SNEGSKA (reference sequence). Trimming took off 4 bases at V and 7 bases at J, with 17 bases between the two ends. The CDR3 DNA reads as TGCAGTGCTACACGCATGAATGGGGGGGAGCAGTACTTC. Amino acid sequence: CSATRMNGGEQYF.

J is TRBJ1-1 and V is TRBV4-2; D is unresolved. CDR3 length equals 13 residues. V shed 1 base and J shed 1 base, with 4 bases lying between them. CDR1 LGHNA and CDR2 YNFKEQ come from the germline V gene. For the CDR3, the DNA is TGTGCCAGCAGCCAAGTAGGGAACACTGAAGCTTTCTTT. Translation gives CASSQVGNTEAFF.